These T cell receptor beta chains were read from a single sample in a study of cytomegalovirus exposure and HLA in healthy donors. Assay used: immunoSEQ multiplex PCR; TCRdb lists only in-frame clones, some missing. The table has about 160,000 clones, 82% seen once. The sequencing input was PBMCs. The receptor source for this set is a girl aged 5 to 17 in good health and CMV-seropositive. CDR3s leave out the opening cysteine and the closing phenylalanine or tryptophan. Fields, in order: J gene, V gene, CDR3 protein.

TRBJ2-7	TRBV7-8	ASSLGGGLYEQY
TRBJ1-2	TRBV5-4	ASSLFKSSNYGYT
TRBJ2-4	TRBV2	ASSSLAWGPKIGKNIQY
TRBJ1-4	TRBV6-1	ASSEVESRFGGEKLF
TRBJ1-3	TRBV9	ASSVEQSGNTIY
TRBJ2-1	TRBV19	ASSISQGEGDEQF
TRBJ2-1	TRBV7-6	ASSLIGGFNEQF
TRBJ1-5	TRBV6-1	ASSEIQPGFQPQH
TRBJ2-7	TRBV18	ASSPGGSFGTITYEQY
TRBJ2-7	TRBV11-3	ASSFSWTGGTYEQY
TRBJ2-1	TRBV9	ASSGGVGGLDDDEQF
TRBJ1-5	TRBV18	ASSPETGGGNQPQH
TRBJ2-1	TRBV27	ASSKAGNEQF
TRBJ1-1	TRBV7-3	ASSLGGLSYLNTEAF
TRBJ2-3	TRBV7-3	ASSPGTSLRRQY
TRBJ1-2	TRBV27	ASSVDRGYGYT
TRBJ1-4	TRBV2	ASGGQGAEKLF
TRBJ2-1	TRBV28	ASTTPGRPTYNEQF
TRBJ2-7	TRBV7-9	ASSFSGDRAYEQY
TRBJ2-7	TRBV15	ATSPEVNDYEQY
TRBJ1-1	TRBV27	ASSSTGGAGTEAF
TRBJ1-5	TRBV11-2	ASSLGIGGERNQPQH
TRBJ2-3	TRBV7-9	ASSLMAGSGGTDTQY
TRBJ1-3	TRBV28	ASITPRRDRGGNTIY